These 14 T cell receptor beta chains originate from one sample sequenced in a study of shared clonotypes between healthy human individuals. Method: immunoSEQ multiplex PCR; TCRdb's copy keeps in-frame clones and lacks some. The profile covers about 450,000 clones, with roughly three quarters appearing a single time and under 15% taken by the ten largest. Sequenced sample: PBMCs. All receptors derive from a woman in her thirties or forties in good health. Some clones in this sample may be carry-over from other donors' samples.

This chain connects TRBV5-1 to TRBJ2-1, with D possibly being TRBD1 (5 bases). Germline CDR1 and CDR2: SGHRS and YFSETQ. The V and J ends lost 5 bases and 4 bases respectively, with 13 bases between them. The CDR3 contains 14 residues. This CDR3 reads CASSVTESYNEQFF. CDR3 DNA: TGCGCCAGCAGTGTGACAGAGAGTTACAATGAGCAGTTCTTC.

Here the CDR3 reads CASSFEKNEQFF. CDR3 in DNA: TGCGCCAGCAGCTTTGAAAAGAATGAGCAGTTCTTC. This chain links TRBV5-1 with TRBJ2-1; D unresolved. The CDR3 has 12 residues. The ends were cut back, 2 bases at V and 7 bases at J, with 7 bases in the middle. Germline values: CDR1 SGHRS, CDR2 YFSETQ. The full variable domain, rest sourced from reference TRBV5-1 and TRBJ2-1, is KAGVTQTPRYLIKTRGQQVTLSCSPISGHRSVSWYQQTPGQGLQFLFEYFSETQRNKGNFPGRFSGRQFSNSRSEMNVSTLELGDSALYLCASSFEKNEQFFGPGTRLTVL.

This clone was seen only once. V is TRBV6-1 and J is TRBJ1-1; no reliable D call. In germline, CDR1 is MNHNS, CDR2 SASEGT. The CDR3 totals 11 residues. V gave up 1 base and J gave up 3 bases, with 0 bases separating them. CDR3 sequence reads: CASSEDTEAFF. The CDR3 coding sequence is TGTGCCAGCAGTGAAGACACTGAAGCTTTCTTT.

V is TRBV5-8 and J is TRBJ2-1; tentatively, D is TRBD1 or TRBD2 (5 bases each). This CDR3 is built from 17 residues. V shed 1 base and J shed 8 bases, with 22 bases lying between them. CDR1 is SGHTS and CDR2 is YDEGEE in the germline V gene. Written as DNA, the CDR3 is TGTGCCAGCAGCTTGTCATGGGAGCGACAGTTCTTGTATGAGCAGTTCTTC. It is translated as CASSLSWERQFLYEQFF.

In this sample, this clone turned up a few times. The chain links TRBV10-3 to TRBJ1-2; D is unresolved. Germline V gives CDR1 ENHRY, CDR2 SYGVKD. V was cut by 5 bases and J by 0 bases, with 10 bases left in between. This CDR3 has 14 amino acids. CDR3 in DNA: TGTGCCATCAGTTTCAGCCTAGCTAACTATGGCTACACCTTC. Protein: CAISFSLANYGYTF.

V and J are TRBV27 and TRBJ1-1; 7 bases are a match to TRBD1. The ends lost 5 bases at V and 5 bases at J; junction bases unmatched: 11. The germline gives CDR1 MNHEY, CDR2 SMNVEV (reference sequence). The CDR3 extends over 15 amino acids. The CDR3 region has the DNA TGTGCCAGCAGTCCCTTGGACAGGTGGGGTACTGAAGCTTTCTTT. Residues: CASSPLDRWGTEAFF.

This clone was seen a handful of times. The rearrangement links TRBV28 to TRBJ2-6, with 8 positions matching TRBD2. The ends lost 10 bases at V and 2 bases at J; junction bases unmatched: 7. Germline V lookup: CDR1 MDHEN, CDR2 SYDVKM. The CDR3 is made up of 15 amino acids. The CDR3: CATRGGGAGANVLTF. CDR3 nucleotide sequence: TGTGCCACCCGGGGGGGAGGAGCTGGGGCCAACGTCCTGACTTTC.

The V gene is TRBV19, the J gene TRBJ2-7; D remains ambiguous. The germline gives CDR1 LNHDA, CDR2 SQIVND (reference sequence). The CDR3 length is 12 residues. V lost 7 bases and J 3 bases, leaving 10 bases between the germline ends. The CDR3 DNA is TGTGCCAGTATAGGTCGGGTCTACGAGCAGTACTTC. Its translation: CASIGRVYEQYF.

The chain uses TRBV20-1 and TRBJ1-6, with no clear D. CDR3 size: 9 residues. V was trimmed by 6 bases and J by 10 bases, leaving 4 bases between them. Germline CDR1 and CDR2: DFQATT and SNEGSKA (reference sequence). CDR3 in amino acids: CSAASPLHF. CDR3 nucleotide sequence: TGCAGTGCCGCATCACCCCTCCACTTT.

The chain recombines TRBV7-6 with TRBJ2-1, with D perhaps TRBD1 (6 bases). From germline, CDR1 is SGHVS and CDR2 FNYEAQ. Trimming took 0 bases from V and 0 from J, leaving 6 bases between them. The CDR3 consists of 15 residues. The CDR3 DNA reads TGTGCCAGCAGCTTAGCGGGGGCCTCCTACAATGAGCAGTTCTTC. It is translated as CASSLAGASYNEQFF.

The V and J genes are TRBV27 and TRBJ1-4; D unresolved. This CDR3 has 14 amino acids. CDR1 and CDR2 (germline): MNHEY, SMNVEV (reference sequence). Trimming shortened V by 2 bases and J by 3 bases, and 7 bases separated the two germline ends. This chain's CDR3 is CASSLVGSNEKLFF. CDR3 in DNA: TGTGCCAGCAGTTTAGTAGGGTCTAATGAAAAACTGTTTTTT.

V usage is TRBV18 and J usage is TRBJ2-2; 7 bases line up with TRBD1. The CDR3 is made up of 15 amino acids. Trimming removed 8 bases from V and 6 bases from J; junction bases left unmatched: 12. Germline CDR1 and CDR2: KGHSH and LQKENI. The DNA of the CDR3 is TGTGCCAGCCAAGCCCGGACAGGACGAGCCGGGGAGCTGTTTTTT. It translates to CASQARTGRAGELFF.

The rearrangement links TRBV11-2 to TRBJ1-6; TRBD1 agrees at 9 bases. Germline assignment: CDR1 SGHAT and CDR2 FQNNGV. The CDR3 totals 16 residues. The J segment lost 10 bases and the V segment lost 5 bases, leaving 12 bases of the junction unmatched. CDR3 region: CASSPTSGTGTSPLHF. The CDR3 region has the DNA TGTGCCAGCAGCCCTACCTCCGGGACAGGGACGTCACCCCTCCACTTT.

V gene TRBV28 combines with J gene TRBJ2-5, with D hard to call. Between the trimmed V and J ends, which lost 3 bases and 1 base, there was a span of 9 bases. The germline V gene encodes CDR1 MDHEN and CDR2 SYDVKM. The length of the CDR3 is 14 residues. The CDR3 loop reads CASSFSAAQETQYF. Written as DNA, the CDR3 is TGTGCCAGCAGTTTTTCGGCCGCCCAAGAGACCCAGTACTTC.